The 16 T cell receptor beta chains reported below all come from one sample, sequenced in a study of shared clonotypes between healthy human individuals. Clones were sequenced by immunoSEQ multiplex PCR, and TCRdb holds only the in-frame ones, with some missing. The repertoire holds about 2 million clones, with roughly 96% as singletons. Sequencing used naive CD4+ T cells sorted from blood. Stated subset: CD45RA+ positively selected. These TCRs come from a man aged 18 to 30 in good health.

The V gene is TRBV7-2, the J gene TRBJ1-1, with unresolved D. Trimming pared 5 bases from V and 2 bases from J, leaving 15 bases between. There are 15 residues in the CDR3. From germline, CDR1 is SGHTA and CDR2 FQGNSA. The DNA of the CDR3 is TGTGCCAGCAGCACATTCAGCGGGGTAAACACTGAAGCTTTCTTT. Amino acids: CASSTFSGVNTEAFF.

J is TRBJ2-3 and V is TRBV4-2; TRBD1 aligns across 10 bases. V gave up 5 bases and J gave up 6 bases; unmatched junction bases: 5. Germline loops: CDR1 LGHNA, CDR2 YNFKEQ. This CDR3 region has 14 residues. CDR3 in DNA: TGTGCCAGCAGCTTGGGACAGGGGTTTGATACGCAGTATTTT. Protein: CASSLGQGFDTQYF.

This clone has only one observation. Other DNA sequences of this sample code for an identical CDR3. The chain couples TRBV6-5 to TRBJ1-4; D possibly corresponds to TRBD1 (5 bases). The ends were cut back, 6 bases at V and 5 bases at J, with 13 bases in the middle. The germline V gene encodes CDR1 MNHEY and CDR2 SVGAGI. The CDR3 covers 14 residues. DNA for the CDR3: TGTGCCAGCAGACGAGACAGCCTCAATGAAAAACTGTTTTTT. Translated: CASRRDSLNEKLFF.

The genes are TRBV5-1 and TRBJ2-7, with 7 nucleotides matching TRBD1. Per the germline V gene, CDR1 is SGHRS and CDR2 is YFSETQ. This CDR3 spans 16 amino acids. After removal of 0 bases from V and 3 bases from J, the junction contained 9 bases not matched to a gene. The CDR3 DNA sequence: TGCGCCAGCAGCTTGGAAGGGTCGGCAGGGGGCTACGAGCAGTACTTC. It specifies CASSLEGSAGGYEQYF. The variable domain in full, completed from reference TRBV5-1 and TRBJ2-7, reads KAGVTQTPRYLIKTRGQQVTLSCSPISGHRSVSWYQQTPGQGLQFLFEYFSETQRNKGNFPGRFSGRQFSNSRSEMNVSTLELGDSALYLCASSLEGSAGGYEQYFGPGTRLTVT.

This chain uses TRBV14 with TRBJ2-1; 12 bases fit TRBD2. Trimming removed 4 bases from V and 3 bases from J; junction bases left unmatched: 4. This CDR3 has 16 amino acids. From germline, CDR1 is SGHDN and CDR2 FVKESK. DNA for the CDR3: TGTGCCAGCAGCCGGTTGACTAGCGGGAGCTACAATGAGCAGTTCTTC. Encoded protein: CASSRLTSGSYNEQFF.

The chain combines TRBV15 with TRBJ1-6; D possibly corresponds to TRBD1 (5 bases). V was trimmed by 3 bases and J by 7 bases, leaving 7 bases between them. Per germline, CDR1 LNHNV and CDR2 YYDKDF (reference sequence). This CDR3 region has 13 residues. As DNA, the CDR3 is TGTGCCACCAGCAGTGACAGCAATTCACCCCTCCACTTT. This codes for CATSSDSNSPLHF.

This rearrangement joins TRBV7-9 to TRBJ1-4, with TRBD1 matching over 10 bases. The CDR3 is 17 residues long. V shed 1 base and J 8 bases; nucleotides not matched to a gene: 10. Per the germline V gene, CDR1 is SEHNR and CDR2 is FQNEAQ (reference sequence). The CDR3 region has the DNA TGTGCCAGCAGCTTAGGCCGGGACAGGGGAGAAAGGGAAAAACTGTTTTTT. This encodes CASSLGRDRGEREKLFF.

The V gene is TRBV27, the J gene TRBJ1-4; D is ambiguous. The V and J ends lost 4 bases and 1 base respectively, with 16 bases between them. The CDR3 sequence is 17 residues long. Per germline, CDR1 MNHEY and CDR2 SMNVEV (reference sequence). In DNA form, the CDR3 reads TGTGCCAGCAGTTCGGGTGCCGGGTATTTAACTAATGAAAAACTGTTTTTT. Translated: CASSSGAGYLTNEKLFF.

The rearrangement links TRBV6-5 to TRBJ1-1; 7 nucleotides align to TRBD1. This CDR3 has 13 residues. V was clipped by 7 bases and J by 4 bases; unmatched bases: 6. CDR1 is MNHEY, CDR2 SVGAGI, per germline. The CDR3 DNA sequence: TGTGCCAGCAAGCGACCAGGGGGCACTGAAGCTTTCTTT. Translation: CASKRPGGTEAFF.

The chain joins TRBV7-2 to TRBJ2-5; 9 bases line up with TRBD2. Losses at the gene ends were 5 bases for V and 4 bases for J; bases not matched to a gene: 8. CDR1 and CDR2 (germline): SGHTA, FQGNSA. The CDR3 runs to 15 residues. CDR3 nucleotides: TGTGCCAGCAGCGTTAGCGGGAGTCTTGGAGAGACCCAGTACTTC. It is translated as CASSVSGSLGETQYF. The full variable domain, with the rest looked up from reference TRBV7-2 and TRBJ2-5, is GAGVSQSPSNKVTEKGKDVELRCDPISGHTALYWYRQSLGQGLEFLIYFQGNSAPDKSGLPSDRFSAERTGGSVSTLTIQRTQQEDSAVYLCASSVSGSLGETQYFGPGTRLLVL.

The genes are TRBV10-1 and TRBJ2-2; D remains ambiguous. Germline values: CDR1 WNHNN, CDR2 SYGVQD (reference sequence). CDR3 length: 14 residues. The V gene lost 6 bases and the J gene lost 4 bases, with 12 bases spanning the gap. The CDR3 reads CASSASKATGELFF. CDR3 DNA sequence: TGCGCCAGCAGCGCAAGTAAGGCCACCGGGGAGCTGTTTTTT.

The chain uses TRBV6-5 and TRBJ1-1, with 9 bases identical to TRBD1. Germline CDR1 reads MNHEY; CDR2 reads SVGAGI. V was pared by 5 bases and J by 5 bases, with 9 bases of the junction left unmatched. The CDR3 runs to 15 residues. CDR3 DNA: TGTGCCAGCAGTCCCTACCGACAGGGGGATACTGAAGCTTTCTTT. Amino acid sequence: CASSPYRQGDTEAFF.

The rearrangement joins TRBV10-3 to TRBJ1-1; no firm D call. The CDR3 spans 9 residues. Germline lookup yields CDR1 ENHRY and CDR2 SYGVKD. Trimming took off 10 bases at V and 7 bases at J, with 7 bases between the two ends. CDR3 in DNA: TGTGCCACCCCTCTTGAAGCTTTCTTT. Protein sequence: CATPLEAFF.

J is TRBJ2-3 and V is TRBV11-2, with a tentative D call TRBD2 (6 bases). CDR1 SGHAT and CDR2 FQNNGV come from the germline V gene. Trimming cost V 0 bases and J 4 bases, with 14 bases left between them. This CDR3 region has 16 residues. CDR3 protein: CASSLDGDWMADTQYF. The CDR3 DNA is TGTGCCAGCAGCTTAGATGGGGACTGGATGGCAGATACGCAGTATTTT.

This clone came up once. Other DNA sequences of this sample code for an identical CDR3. The CDR3 DNA reads as TGTGCCAGCAGTTACCGGACAGGCTACTACGAGCAGTACTTC. Its protein product is CASSYRTGYYEQYF. The gene calls are TRBV6-6 and TRBJ2-7, with 7 bases aligning to TRBD1. Germline values: CDR1 MNHNY, CDR2 SVGAGI (reference sequence). The length of the CDR3 is 14 residues. Trimming took 2 bases from V and 3 from J; bases not matched to a gene: 4.

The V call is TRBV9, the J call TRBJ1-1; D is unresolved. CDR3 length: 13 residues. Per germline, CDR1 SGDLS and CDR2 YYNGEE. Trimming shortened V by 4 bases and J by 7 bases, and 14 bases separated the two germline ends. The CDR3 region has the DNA TGTGCCAGCAGCCCTCCTGGGTCTCTTGAAGCTTTCTTT. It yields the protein CASSPPGSLEAFF.